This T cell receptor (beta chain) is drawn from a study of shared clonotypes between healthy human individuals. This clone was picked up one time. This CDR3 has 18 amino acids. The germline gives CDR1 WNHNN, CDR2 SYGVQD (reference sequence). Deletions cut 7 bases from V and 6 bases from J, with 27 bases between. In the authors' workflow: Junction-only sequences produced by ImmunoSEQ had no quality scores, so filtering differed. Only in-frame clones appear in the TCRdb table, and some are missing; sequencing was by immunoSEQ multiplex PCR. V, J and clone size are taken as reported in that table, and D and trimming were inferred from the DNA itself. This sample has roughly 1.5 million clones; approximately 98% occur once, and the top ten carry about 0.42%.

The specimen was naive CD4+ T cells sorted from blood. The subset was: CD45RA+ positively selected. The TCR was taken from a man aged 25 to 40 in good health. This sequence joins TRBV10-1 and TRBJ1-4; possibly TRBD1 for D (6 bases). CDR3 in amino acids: CASIRNAITGQPDEKLFF. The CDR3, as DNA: TGCGCCAGCATCCGGAACGCCATTACAGGGCAGCCCGATGAAAAACTGTTTTTT.